The 27 T cell receptor beta chains in this list originate from one sample, sequenced in a study of blood T cell repertoires in COVID-19. Sequencing used immunoSEQ multiplex PCR; TCRdb keeps in-frame clones, though not all of them. The table includes over 300,000 clones, 87% detected once. Sequenced: PBMCs or T cells enriched from blood (not recorded which). The receptors here all came from a woman aged 25-40 years who had recovered from COVID-19.

This rearrangement joins TRBV5-1 to TRBJ1-3; TRBD1 agrees at 7 bases. CDR1 is SGHRS and CDR2 is YFSETQ in the germline V gene. With V trimmed by 4 bases and J by 2 bases, 6 bases remained unmatched. This CDR3 comprises 15 residues. The CDR3 DNA reads as TGCGCCAGCAGCAAGCCTCAGGGGGCTGGAAACACCATATATTTT. It encodes CASSKPQGAGNTIYF. Filled out from reference TRBV5-1 and TRBJ1-3, the complete variable domain reads KAGVTQTPRYLIKTRGQQVTLSCSPISGHRSVSWYQQTPGQGLQFLFEYFSETQRNKGNFPGRFSGRQFSNSRSEMNVSTLELGDSALYLCASSKPQGAGNTIYFGEGSWLTVV.

The chain links TRBV5-1 to TRBJ2-3, with D perhaps TRBD2 (5 bases). Germline V gives CDR1 SGHRS, CDR2 YFSETQ. V gave up 0 bases and J gave up 5 bases, with 13 bases separating them. The CDR3 runs to 15 residues. CDR3 region: CASSLASGSGDTQYF. As DNA, the CDR3 is TGCGCCAGCAGCTTGGCTTCGGGGTCGGGAGATACGCAGTATTTT.

This clone was detected only once. The genes are TRBV18 and TRBJ1-5, with TRBD1 matching 7 bases. Germline V CDR1 and CDR2: KGHSH, LQKENI. Trimming at V came to 3 bases and at J to 2 bases, leaving 10 bases not matched to a gene. This CDR3 contains 17 residues. CDR3: CASSPFGADRGNQPQHF. The CDR3 coding sequence is TGTGCCAGCTCACCCTTCGGGGCCGACAGGGGCAATCAGCCCCAGCATTTT.

The chain is built from TRBV6-5 and TRBJ2-1, with 10 bases identical to TRBD2. CDR1 and CDR2 (germline): MNHEY, SVGAGI. CDR3 length: 15 residues. With V trimmed by 5 bases and J by 9 bases, 10 bases remained unmatched. For the CDR3, the DNA is TGTGCCAGCAGTCAACCTTCTAGCGGGGGAGGTGAGCAGTTCTTC. Amino acids: CASSQPSSGGGEQFF.

The chain carries TRBV11-2 and TRBJ1-2; 10 bases fit TRBD1. CDR3 length: 17 amino acids. Germline V CDR1 and CDR2: SGHAT, FQNNGV. V was clipped by 5 bases and J by 3 bases; unmatched bases: 12. The CDR3 nucleotides are TGTGCCAGCAGCCCCAATCCCCGGGACAGGGGACACTATGGCTACACCTTC. Translation gives CASSPNPRDRGHYGYTF. Together with reference TRBV11-2 and TRBJ1-2, the CDR3 gives the full variable domain: EAGVAQSPRYKIIEKRQSVAFWCNPISGHATLYWYQQILGQGPKLLIQFQNNGVVDDSQLPKDRFSAERLKGVDSTLKIQPAKLEDSAVYLCASSPNPRDRGHYGYTFGSGTRLTVV.

The chain is built from TRBV6-5 and TRBJ2-7; the match to TRBD1 covers 9 bases. Germline assignment: CDR1 MNHEY and CDR2 SVGAGI. The CDR3 covers 15 residues. Germline trimming cut 5 bases from V and 1 base from J; bases unmatched to any gene: 6. CDR3 protein: CASSPYRGPSYEQYF. The CDR3 DNA is TGTGCCAGCAGTCCCTACAGGGGGCCATCCTACGAGCAGTACTTC.

The V and J genes are TRBV2 and TRBJ1-6; D remains ambiguous. Per the germline V gene, CDR1 is SNHLY and CDR2 is FYNNEI. The V end lost 1 base, the J end lost 9 bases, and 10 bases lay between the germline ends. The CDR3 has 14 amino acids. In DNA, the CDR3 is TGTGCCAGCAGTGAAGGCGGACTCACTTCACCCCTCCACTTT. The encoded protein is CASSEGGLTSPLHF.

The genes are TRBV2 and TRBJ1-2, with 7 nucleotides matching TRBD1. J gave up 2 bases and V 5 bases, and 11 bases lay outside the gene matches. CDR3 length equals 16 residues. CDR1 SNHLY and CDR2 FYNNEI come from the germline V gene. The CDR3 is CASSPEGQRINYGYTF. DNA of the CDR3: TGTGCCAGCAGTCCCGAGGGACAGAGAATCAACTATGGCTACACCTTC.

This chain joins TRBV29-1 and TRBJ2-2; TRBD1 matches 7 bases. Germline CDR1 is SQVTM and CDR2 is ANQGSEA. The CDR3 is 15 residues long. The trim removed 2 bases at V and 0 bases at J, leaving 3 bases unmatched. CDR3 in amino acids: CSVEWGTANTGELFF. CDR3 in DNA: TGCAGCGTTGAATGGGGGACAGCGAACACCGGGGAGCTGTTTTTT.

The chain combines TRBV7-9 with TRBJ1-2, with a possible D match to TRBD1 (6 bases). The germline V gene encodes CDR1 SEHNR and CDR2 FQNEAQ (reference sequence). V lost 5 bases to trimming and J lost 0 bases, with 10 bases between them. This CDR3 is 14 amino acids long. CDR3 coding DNA: TGTGCCAGCAGCCCCAGACAGGCTAACTATGGCTACACCTTC. The encoded protein is CASSPRQANYGYTF.

The chain recombines TRBV19 with TRBJ2-3, with 7 nucleotides matching TRBD2. Trimming at V came to 6 bases and at J to 2 bases, leaving 5 bases not matched to a gene. This CDR3 has 14 amino acids. Germline V gene data show CDR1 as LNHDA and CDR2 as SQIVND (reference sequence). The CDR3: CASRRGTHTDTQYF. CDR3 coding DNA: TGTGCCAGTAGGCGGGGGACTCACACAGATACGCAGTATTTT.

The CDR3: CAIRTYSARNEKLFF. DNA for the CDR3: TGTGCCATTCGTACTTACAGTGCCCGAAATGAAAAACTGTTTTTT. The genes are TRBV30 and TRBJ1-4; no reliable D call. The CDR3 has 15 residues. Trimming removed 8 bases from V and 5 bases from J, with 21 bases in between. CDR1 and CDR2 (germline): GTSNPN, SVGIG (reference sequence). Full variable domain (remainder filled in from reference TRBV30 and TRBJ1-4): SQTIHQWPATLVQPVGSPLSLECTVEGTSNPNLYWYRQAAGRGLQLLFYSVGIGQISSEVPQNLSASRPQDRQFILSSKKLLLSDSGFYLCAIRTYSARNEKLFFGSGTQLSVL.

The chain carries TRBV7-9 and TRBJ1-3; the match to TRBD1 covers 10 bases. CDR1 SEHNR and CDR2 FQNEAQ come from the germline V gene (reference sequence). V shed 0 bases, J shed 4 bases, and the junction held 3 bases outside the gene matches. The CDR3 is made up of 16 amino acids. The CDR3 DNA is TGTGCCAGCAGCTTAGCTGGACAGGGGGGCGGAAACACCATATATTTT. As protein: CASSLAGQGGGNTIYF.

V usage is TRBV6-4 and J usage is TRBJ1-6, with a tentative D call TRBD1 (5 bases). CDR1 MRHNA and CDR2 SNTAGT come from the germline V gene. Trimming took off 0 bases at V and 14 bases at J, with 14 bases between the two ends. The CDR3 runs to 14 residues. The CDR3 is CASSDSFFQGALHF. In nucleotides, the CDR3 is TGTGCCAGCAGTGACTCATTTTTTCAGGGTGCCCTCCACTTT.

The chain combines TRBV4-3 with TRBJ1-6; 7 bases fit TRBD1. The J segment lost 7 bases and the V segment lost 6 bases, leaving 12 bases of the junction unmatched. This CDR3 is built from 16 residues. CDR1 is LGHNA and CDR2 is YSLEER in the germline V gene. CDR3 DNA sequence: TGCGCCAGCAGAAAAGGTGGGGACAGATGGAATTCACCCCTCCACTTT. This translates into CASRKGGDRWNSPLHF.

CDR3 in amino acids: CASSVGRGTYNEQFF. CDR3 bases: TGTGCCAGCAGCGTAGGGCGGGGAACCTACAATGAGCAGTTCTTC. The chain links TRBV9 to TRBJ2-1, with D tentatively TRBD2 (6 bases). Germline V gene lookup returns CDR1 SGDLS and CDR2 YYNGEE. The CDR3 consists of 15 residues. Deletions cut 0 bases from V and 2 bases from J, with 9 bases between.

This clone was counted ten times or more. CDR3 nucleotide sequence: TGTGCCAGCAGCGCCCGGACTAGGGGCCAAGAGACCCAGTACTTC. Translated, it gives CASSARTRGQETQYF. The chain joins TRBV27 to TRBJ2-5; 7 bases map to TRBD2. V was pared by 6 bases and J by 1 base, with 8 bases of the junction left unmatched. The CDR3 is 15 residues long. Looked up from germline, CDR1 is MNHEY and CDR2 is SMNVEV (reference sequence).

This chain connects TRBV5-4 to TRBJ1-6, with TRBD1 matching over 9 bases. The CDR3 runs 14 residues. V trimming: 1 base; J trimming: 7 bases; junction bases outside the gene matches: 0. CDR1 is SGHNT and CDR2 is YYREEE in the germline V gene (reference sequence). The CDR3 DNA follows: TGTGCCAGCAGCTTGACAGGGGGCAATTCACCCCTCCACTTT. It codes for CASSLTGGNSPLHF.

V and J are TRBV30 and TRBJ1-2; 8 bases fit TRBD1. Germline lookup yields CDR1 GTSNPN and CDR2 SVGIG (reference sequence). Germline trimming cut 4 bases from V and 1 base from J; bases unmatched to any gene: 17. The CDR3 extends over 18 amino acids. The CDR3 is CAWTNIRAGTGSNYGYTF. The CDR3 nucleotides read TGTGCCTGGACTAACATAAGGGCGGGGACAGGCAGTAACTATGGCTACACCTTC.

The gene calls are TRBV4-1 and TRBJ1-1; 7 bases line up with TRBD1. With V trimmed by 2 bases and J by 2 bases, 5 bases remained unmatched. Germline V lookup: CDR1 MGHRA, CDR2 YSYEKL. The CDR3 totals 15 residues. CDR3 DNA: TGCGCCAGCAGCCAACTGGAGGGGGCCAACACTGAAGCTTTCTTT. This translates into CASSQLEGANTEAFF.

V usage is TRBV9 and J usage is TRBJ2-3; 8 bases fit TRBD2. The germline CDR1 and CDR2 sequences are SGDLS and YYNGEE. This CDR3 contains 17 residues. The trim removed 0 bases at V and 1 base at J, leaving 7 bases unmatched. The DNA for the CDR3 is TGTGCCAGCAGCGTAGGACGTGCAGCGGGGGGCACAGATACGCAGTATTTT. Translation gives CASSVGRAAGGTDTQYF.

On this clone itself: The identical CDR3 is also encoded by other nucleotide sequences in the sample. Written as DNA, the CDR3 is TGTGCCAGCTCACCCGAGAGCAATCAGCCCCAGCATTTT. Encoded protein: CASSPESNQPQHF. The V and J genes are TRBV18 and TRBJ1-5; D not certain. This CDR3 has 13 residues. CDR1 is KGHSH, CDR2 LQKENI, per germline. Trimming removed 3 bases from V and 1 base from J, with 4 bases in between.

This clone was recorded a few times. CDR3 protein: CASSQVSGNTIYF. The CDR3 DNA reads TGTGCCAGCAGCCAAGTATCTGGAAACACCATATATTTT. V and J are TRBV3-1 (or the pseudogene TRBV3-2) and TRBJ1-3, with D uncertain. The CDR3 runs to 13 residues. The germline gives CDR1 LGHDT, CDR2 YNNKEL (reference sequence). V was shortened by 1 base and J by 1 base, with 2 bases between the two germline ends.

The rearrangement links TRBV6-5 to TRBJ1-5; TRBD1 is a possible D gene (5 bases). The ends were cut back, 8 bases at V and 6 bases at J, with 14 bases in the middle. From germline, CDR1 is MNHEY and CDR2 SVGAGI. The CDR3 runs to 13 residues. CDR3 nucleotide sequence: TGTGCCAGCCAACGGGGGGTGGGTCAGCCCCAGCATTTT. It specifies CASQRGVGQPQHF.

The chain uses TRBV24-1 and TRBJ2-7, with D possibly matching TRBD1 (6 bases). The CDR3 is 17 residues long. V lost 6 bases and J lost 1, with 21 bases in between. CDR1 and CDR2 from the germline V gene are KGHDR and SFDVKD. Here the CDR3 reads CATSPRARGRRSYEQYF. The CDR3 nucleotides are TGTGCCACCAGTCCCCGAGCCAGGGGCAGGCGGTCCTACGAGCAGTACTTC.

The count of this clone is one. The sample carries other DNA sequences with the same CDR3. V is TRBV2 and J is TRBJ2-5; 11 positions match TRBD1. Germline V CDR1 and CDR2: SNHLY, FYNNEI. The V and J ends lost 4 bases and 5 bases, in that order; junction bases with no gene match: 6. The CDR3 has 15 amino acids. Here the CDR3 reads CASSGGTGGRETQYF. The DNA for the CDR3 is TGTGCCAGCAGTGGAGGGACAGGGGGACGGGAGACCCAGTACTTC.

This rearrangement joins TRBV6-6 to TRBJ1-1; D is ambiguous. The CDR3 covers 14 residues. Trimming shortened V by 6 bases and J by 5 bases, and 16 bases separated the two germline ends. Germline V gene sequence: CDR1 MNHNY, CDR2 SVGAGI (reference sequence). The CDR3 region is CASRLDPRGTEAFF. The CDR3 coding sequence is TGTGCCAGCAGATTGGACCCCCGAGGGACTGAAGCTTTCTTT.